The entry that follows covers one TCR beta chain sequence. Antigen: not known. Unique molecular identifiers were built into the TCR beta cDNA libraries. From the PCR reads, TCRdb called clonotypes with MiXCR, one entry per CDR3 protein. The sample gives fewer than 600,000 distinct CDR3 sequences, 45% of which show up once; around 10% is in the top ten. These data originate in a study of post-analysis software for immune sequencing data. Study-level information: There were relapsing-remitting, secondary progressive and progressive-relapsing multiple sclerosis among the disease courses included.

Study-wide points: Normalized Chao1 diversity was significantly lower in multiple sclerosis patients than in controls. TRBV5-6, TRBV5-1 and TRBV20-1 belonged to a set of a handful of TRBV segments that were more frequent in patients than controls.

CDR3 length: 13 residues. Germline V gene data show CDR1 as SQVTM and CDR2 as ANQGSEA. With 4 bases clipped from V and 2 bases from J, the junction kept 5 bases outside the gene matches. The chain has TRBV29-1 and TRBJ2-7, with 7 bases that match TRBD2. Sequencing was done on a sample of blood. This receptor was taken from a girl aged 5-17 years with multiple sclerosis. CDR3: CSVGAGAPYEQYF. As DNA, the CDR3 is TGCAGCGTTGGGGCGGGAGCTCCCTACGAGCAGTACTTC.